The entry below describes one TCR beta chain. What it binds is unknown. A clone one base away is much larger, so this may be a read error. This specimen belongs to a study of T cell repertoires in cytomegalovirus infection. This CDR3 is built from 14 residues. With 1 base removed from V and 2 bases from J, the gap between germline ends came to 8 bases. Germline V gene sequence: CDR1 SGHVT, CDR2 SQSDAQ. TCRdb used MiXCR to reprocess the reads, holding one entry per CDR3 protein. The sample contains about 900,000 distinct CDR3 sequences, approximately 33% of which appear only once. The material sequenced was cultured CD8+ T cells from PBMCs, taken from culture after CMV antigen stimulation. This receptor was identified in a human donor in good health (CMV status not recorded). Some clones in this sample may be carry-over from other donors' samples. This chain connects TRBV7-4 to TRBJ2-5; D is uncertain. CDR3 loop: CASSLGAMQETQYF. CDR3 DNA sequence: TGTGCCAGCAGCTTAGGGGCGATGCAAGAGACCCAGTACTTC.